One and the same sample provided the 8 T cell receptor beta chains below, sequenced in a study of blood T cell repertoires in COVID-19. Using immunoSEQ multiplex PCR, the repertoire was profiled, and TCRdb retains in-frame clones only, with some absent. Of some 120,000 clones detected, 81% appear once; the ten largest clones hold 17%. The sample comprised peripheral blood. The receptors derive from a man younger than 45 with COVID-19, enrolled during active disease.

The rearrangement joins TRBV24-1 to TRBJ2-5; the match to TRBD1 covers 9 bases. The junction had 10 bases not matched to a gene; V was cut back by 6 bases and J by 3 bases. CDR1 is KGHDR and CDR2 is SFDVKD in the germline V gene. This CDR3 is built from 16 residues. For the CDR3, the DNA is TGTGCCACCAGTCGCCCGGACAGGGGCGCCGAAGAGACCCAGTACTTC. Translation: CATSRPDRGAEETQYF.

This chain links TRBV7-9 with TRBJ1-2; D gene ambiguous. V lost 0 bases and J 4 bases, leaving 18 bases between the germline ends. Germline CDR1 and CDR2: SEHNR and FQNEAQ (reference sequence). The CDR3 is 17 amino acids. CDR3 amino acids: CASSLALGMTGSYGYTF. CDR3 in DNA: TGTGCCAGCAGCTTAGCTTTGGGAATGACGGGATCCTATGGCTACACCTTC.

The CDR3 nucleotides are TGTGCCATCGGGACTAGCGGGGGGGGATTCCAAAGTGAGCAGTTCTTC. As protein: CAIGTSGGGFQSEQFF. The chain has TRBV2 and TRBJ2-1; 16 nucleotides agree with TRBD2. The germline V gene encodes CDR1 SNHLY and CDR2 FYNNEI. Germline trimming cut 10 bases from V and 9 bases from J; bases unmatched to any gene: 12. This CDR3 spans 16 amino acids.

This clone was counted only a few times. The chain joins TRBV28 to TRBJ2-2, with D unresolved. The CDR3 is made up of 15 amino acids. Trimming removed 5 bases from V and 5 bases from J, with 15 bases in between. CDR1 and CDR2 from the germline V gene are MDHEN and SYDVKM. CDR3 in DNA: TGTGCCAGCAGTGCCGTGTTAGCTGGGACCGGGGAGCTGTTTTTT. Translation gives CASSAVLAGTGELFF.

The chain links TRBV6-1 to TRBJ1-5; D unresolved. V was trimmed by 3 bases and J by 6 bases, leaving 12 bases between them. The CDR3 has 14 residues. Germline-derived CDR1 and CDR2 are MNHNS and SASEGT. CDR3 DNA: TGTGCCAGCAGTGATACGTTCGGGGTTCAGCCCCAGCATTTT. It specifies CASSDTFGVQPQHF.

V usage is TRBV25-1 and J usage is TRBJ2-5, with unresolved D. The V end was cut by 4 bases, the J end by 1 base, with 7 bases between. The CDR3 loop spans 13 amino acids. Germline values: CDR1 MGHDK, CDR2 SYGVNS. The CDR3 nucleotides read TGTGCCAGCAGTGGCCACAGCCAAGAGACCCAGTACTTC. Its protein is CASSGHSQETQYF.

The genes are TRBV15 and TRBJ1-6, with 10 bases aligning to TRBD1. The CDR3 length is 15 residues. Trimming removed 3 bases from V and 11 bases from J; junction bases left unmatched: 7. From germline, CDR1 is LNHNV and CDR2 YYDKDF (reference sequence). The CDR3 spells CATSRVTGTGAPLHF. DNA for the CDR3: TGTGCCACCAGCAGGGTTACCGGGACAGGGGCACCCCTCCACTTT. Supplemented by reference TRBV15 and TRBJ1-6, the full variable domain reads DAMVIQNPRYQVTQFGKPVTLSCSQTLNHNVMYWYQQKSSQAPKLLFHYYDKDFNNEADTPDNFQSRRPNTSFCFLDIRSPGLGDTAMYLCATSRVTGTGAPLHFGNGTRLTVT.

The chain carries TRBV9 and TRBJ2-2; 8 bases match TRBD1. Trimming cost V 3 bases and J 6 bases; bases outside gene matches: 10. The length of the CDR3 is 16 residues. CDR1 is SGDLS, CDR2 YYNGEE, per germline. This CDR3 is CASSEQGGPPAGELFF. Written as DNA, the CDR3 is TGTGCCAGCAGCGAACAGGGGGGACCCCCGGCCGGGGAGCTGTTTTTT.